These 14 T cell receptor beta chains were all obtained from the same sample, sequenced in a study of radiotherapy plus CTLA-4 blockade in lung cancer. Produced via immunoSEQ multiplex PCR; TCRdb's table is partial and in-frame only. This sample has around 110,000 clones, with 70% to 90% found just once. Specimen: peripheral blood, collected from a patient treated with radiotherapy plus ipilimumab. Receptors originate from a human donor with non-small cell lung cancer that progressed on radiotherapy plus ipilimumab. Some clones in this sample may be carry-over from other donors' samples.

V is TRBV28 and J is TRBJ1-2; 7 bases map to TRBD1. This CDR3 has 16 residues. The germline CDR1 and CDR2 sequences are MDHEN and SYDVKM. Losses at the gene ends were 4 bases for V and 2 bases for J; bases not matched to a gene: 10. The CDR3 DNA reads as TGTGCCAGCAGTTCCAACACAGGGGCCCTAAACTATGGCTACACCTTC. It codes for CASSSNTGALNYGYTF.

The rearrangement joins TRBV13 to TRBJ2-7; D remains ambiguous. V shed 5 bases and J shed 3 bases, with 11 bases lying between them. The CDR3 consists of 13 residues. Germline V lookup: CDR1 PRHDT, CDR2 FYEKMQ (reference sequence). DNA for the CDR3: TGTGCCAGCAGCCTAGAAGACCGCTACGAGCAGTACTTC. Translation: CASSLEDRYEQYF. The variable domain in full, with the rest retrieved from reference TRBV13 and TRBJ2-7, is AAGVIQSPRHLIKEKRETATLKCYPIPRHDTVYWYQQGPGQDPQFLISFYEKMQSDKGSIPDRFSAQQFSDYHSELNMSSLELGDSALYFCASSLEDRYEQYFGPGTRLTVT.

The rearrangement joins TRBV5-5 to TRBJ1-1; D unclear. The germline CDR1 and CDR2 sequences are SGHKS and YYEKEE (reference sequence). The CDR3 covers 12 residues. The V gene lost 3 bases and the J gene lost 4 bases, with 7 bases spanning the gap. Here the CDR3 reads CASSSPLTEAFF. The CDR3 DNA reads as TGTGCCAGCAGCTCCCCGCTCACTGAAGCTTTCTTT.

The chain carries TRBV15 and TRBJ1-4; D may be TRBD1 (6 bases). The CDR3 runs to 15 residues. Germline V lookup: CDR1 LNHNV, CDR2 YYDKDF (reference sequence). Deletions cut 1 base from V and 2 bases from J, with 8 bases between. The CDR3 region has the DNA TGTGCCACCAGCAGAGGGACAGCCACTAATGAAAAACTGTTTTTT. Amino acid sequence: CATSRGTATNEKLFF.

The chain is built from TRBV7-3 and TRBJ2-7; weak D call: TRBD2 (6 bases). The CDR3 has 14 residues. V was shortened by 1 base and J by 0 bases, with 7 bases between the two germline ends. Germline CDR1 reads SGHTA; CDR2 reads FQGTGA. The CDR3 sequence: CASSLMRDSYEQYF. CDR3 bases: TGTGCCAGCAGCTTAATGCGGGACTCCTACGAGCAGTACTTC.

This rearrangement joins TRBV18 to TRBJ2-7, with D possibly called TRBD1 or TRBD2 (5 bases each). Germline lookup yields CDR1 KGHSH and CDR2 LQKENI. The CDR3 contains 13 residues. V dropped 0 bases and J dropped 6 bases, with 9 bases sitting between them. Here the CDR3 reads CASSPPGGGEQYF. The DNA of the CDR3 is TGTGCCAGCTCACCACCGGGTGGGGGCGAGCAGTACTTC.

The chain employs TRBV5-6 and TRBJ1-5, with 7 bases lining up with TRBD1. The V segment lost 2 bases and the J segment 1 base; nucleotides outside the gene matches: 6. The CDR3 sequence is 16 residues long. Germline V CDR1 and CDR2: SGHDT, YYEEEE. The CDR3 sequence is CASSFLRGSSNQPQHF. The CDR3, as DNA: TGTGCCAGCAGCTTTCTCAGGGGGTCAAGCAATCAGCCCCAGCATTTT.

The gene calls are TRBV2 and TRBJ1-5, with no clear D. V shed 2 bases and J shed 5 bases, with 10 bases lying between them. CDR1 is SNHLY, CDR2 FYNNEI, per germline. This CDR3 comprises 14 residues. The CDR3: CASSERAEYQPQHF. The CDR3 bases are TGTGCCAGCAGTGAACGGGCCGAGTATCAGCCCCAGCATTTT.

The chain uses TRBV6-1 and TRBJ2-7; D could derive from TRBD1 or TRBD2 (5 bases each). The V and J ends lost 2 bases and 5 bases respectively, with 13 bases between them. The CDR3 is made up of 14 amino acids. Germline V gene sequence: CDR1 MNHNS, CDR2 SASEGT. Written as DNA, the CDR3 is TGTGCCAGCAGTGAAAGTAAGGGGCGGGACGAGCAGTACTTC. Translated, it gives CASSESKGRDEQYF.

This rearrangement joins TRBV11-2 to TRBJ1-2; perhaps TRBD1 as D (5 bases). Germline loops: CDR1 SGHAT, CDR2 FQNNGV. The CDR3 extends over 13 amino acids. Trimming took off 3 bases at V and 8 bases at J, with 13 bases between the two ends. The CDR3 bases are TGTGCCAGCAGCTTTTCGAGGGAGGGGGGCTACACCTTC. Its protein product is CASSFSREGGYTF.

The table lists this clone with a few counts. V and J are TRBV5-6 and TRBJ1-5, with D possibly TRBD1 on 5 matching bases. Between the trimmed V and J ends, which lost 3 bases and 9 bases, there was a span of 10 bases. Germline values: CDR1 SGHDT, CDR2 YYEEEE. The CDR3 has 12 residues. As DNA, the CDR3 is TGTGCCAGCAGCTCGTCCGGGGGGCCCCAGCATTTT. This translates into CASSSSGGPQHF.

This chain joins TRBV25-1 and TRBJ2-7, with D possibly called TRBD1 or TRBD2 (5 bases each). Deletions cut 2 bases from V and 5 bases from J, with 19 bases between. In germline, CDR1 is MGHDK, CDR2 SYGVNS. The CDR3 spans 16 residues. CDR3 sequence reads: CASSEGGRPTPHEQYF. The CDR3 DNA reads as TGTGCCAGCAGTGAAGGGGGTCGACCAACTCCCCACGAGCAGTACTTC.

This clone was counted between two and nine times. The rearrangement uses TRBV19 and TRBJ1-4; D is ambiguous. Trimming removed 3 bases at V and 3 bases at J, with 8 bases between. The CDR3 is 14 residues long. Germline V gene lookup returns CDR1 LNHDA and CDR2 SQIVND (reference sequence). The CDR3 bases are TGTGCCAGTAGTATCAGCGCGGCTAATGAAAAACTGTTTTTT. This codes for CASSISAANEKLFF.

The V and J genes are TRBV6-5 and TRBJ2-7; TRBD1 matches 8 bases. The CDR3 extends over 15 amino acids. The junction had 7 bases not matched to a gene; V was cut back by 0 bases and J by 6 bases. Germline CDR1 and CDR2: MNHEY and SVGAGI. The CDR3 reads CASSYSKARGREQYF. The CDR3 coding sequence is TGTGCCAGCAGTTACTCGAAGGCCAGGGGGCGCGAGCAGTACTTC.